The 2 T cell receptor beta chains below all came from one sample that was sequenced in a study of regulatory T cells in long-lasting Graves disease. Sequencing libraries for TCR beta were prepared with iRepertoire HTBI primers and Arm-PCR of CDR3 regions. TCRdb analysed the multiplex PCR reads with MiXCR anew, one entry per CDR3 protein. The sample records about half a million distinct CDR3 sequences, approximately 12% being singletons. Time point in this sample: newly diagnosed GD, antithyroid drugs for less than 3 months. Extracted RNA from PBMCs served as the source of the TCR library. A further study also used this sample, focusing on T cells in Graves' hyperthyroidism and ophthalmopathy.

Material: peripheral blood mononuclear cells (PBMCs), obtained at new diagnosis, from a patient treated with antithyroid drugs. These receptors came from a woman between 25 and 40 years old with Graves disease.

The chain employs TRBV5-1 and TRBJ2-1; D gene uncertain. CDR1 is SGHRS and CDR2 is YFSETQ in the germline V gene. This CDR3 is built from 16 residues. V was pared by 2 bases and J by 0 bases, with 12 bases between. The CDR3 sequence is CASSFAYDRSYNEQFF. CDR3 DNA sequence: TGCGCCAGCAGCTTCGCGTACGACCGCTCCTACAATGAGCAGTTCTTC.

This clonotype was seen only a few times. This sequence joins TRBV19 and TRBJ1-6; D unresolved. The germline V gene encodes CDR1 LNHDA and CDR2 SQIVND (reference sequence). The CDR3 extends over 12 amino acids. V was clipped by 0 bases and J by 9 bases, with 3 bases between them. The CDR3 reads CASSIDRSPLHF. In DNA form, the CDR3 reads TGTGCCAGTAGTATAGATCGTTCACCCCTCCACTTT.